This TCR beta chain emerged from a study of cytomegalovirus exposure and HLA in healthy donors. Study-level points and caveats: Trimming of TCR beta V- and J-genes showed a link, identified in a later analysis, to a missense DCLRE1C variant. There were a few CMV-associated chains whose specificity for CMV antigens was confirmed in vitro.

PCR primers comprised 60 Vbeta and 13 Jbeta primers. TCRdb's table, derived via immunoSEQ multiplex PCR, lists solely in-frame clones and lacks some. This table has about 97,000 clones, around 63% appearing once. Losses at the gene ends were 3 bases for V and 5 bases for J; bases not matched to a gene: 7. CDR3 length: 16 amino acids. CDR1 and CDR2 from the germline V gene are SGHRS and YFSETQ. In regard to this clone: The antigen is not known.

This TCR derives from a human donor in good health. The V and J genes are TRBV5-1 and TRBJ2-3; the match to TRBD2 covers 12 bases. Sequencing was carried out using PBMCs. CDR3 in DNA: TGCGCCAGCAGCTCTAGACTAGCGGGAGTTAGAGATACGCAGTATTTT. Translated: CASSSRLAGVRDTQYF.